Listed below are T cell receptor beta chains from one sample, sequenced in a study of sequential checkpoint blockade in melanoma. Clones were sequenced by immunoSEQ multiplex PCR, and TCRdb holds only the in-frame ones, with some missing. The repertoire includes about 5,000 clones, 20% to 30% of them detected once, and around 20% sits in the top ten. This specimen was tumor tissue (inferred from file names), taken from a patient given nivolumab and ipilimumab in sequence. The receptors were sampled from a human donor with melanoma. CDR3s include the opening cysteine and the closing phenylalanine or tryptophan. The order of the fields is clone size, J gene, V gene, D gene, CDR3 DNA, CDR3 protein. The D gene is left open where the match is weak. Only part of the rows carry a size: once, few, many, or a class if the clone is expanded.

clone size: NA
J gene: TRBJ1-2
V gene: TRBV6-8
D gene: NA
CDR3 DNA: TGTGCCAGCAGTGCTCCGGATGGATATGGCTACACCTTC
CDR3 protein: CASSAPDGYGYTF

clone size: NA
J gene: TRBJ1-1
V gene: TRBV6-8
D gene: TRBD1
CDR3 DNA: TGTGCCAGCAGGCCGACAGGGAGGAAGACTGAAGCTTTCTTT
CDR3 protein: CASRPTGRKTEAFF

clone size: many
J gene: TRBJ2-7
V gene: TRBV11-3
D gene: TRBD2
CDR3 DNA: TGTGCCAGCAGCTCACGTCGTGGCGGGAGGACCTACGAGCAGTACTTC
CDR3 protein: CASSSRRGGRTYEQYF

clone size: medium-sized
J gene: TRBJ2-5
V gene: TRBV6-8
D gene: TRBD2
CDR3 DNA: TGTGCCAGCAGTGACCGAGCGGGACTCCAAGAGACCCAGTACTTC
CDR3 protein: CASSDRAGLQETQYF

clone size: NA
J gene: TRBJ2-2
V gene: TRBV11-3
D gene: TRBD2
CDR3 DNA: TGTGCCAGCAGCTGGGACTACTTCACCGGGGAGCTGTTTTTT
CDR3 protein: CASSWDYFTGELFF

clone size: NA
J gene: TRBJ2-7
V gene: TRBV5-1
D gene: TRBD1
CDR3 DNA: TGCGCCAGCAGCTTGGGACAGGGGGAGGGAGGGCAGTACTTC
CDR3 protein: CASSLGQGEGGQYF

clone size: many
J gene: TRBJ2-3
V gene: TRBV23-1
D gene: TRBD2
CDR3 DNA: TGCGCCAGCAAAAGAGGACTAGCGGGAGTAGATACGCAGTATTTT
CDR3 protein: CASKRGLAGVDTQYF

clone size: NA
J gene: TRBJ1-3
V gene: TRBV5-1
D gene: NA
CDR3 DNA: TGCGCCAGCAGCCAGCTTACAGGGAGTGCTGGAAACACCATATATTTT
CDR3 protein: CASSQLTGSAGNTIYF

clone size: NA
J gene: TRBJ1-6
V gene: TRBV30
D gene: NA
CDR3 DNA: TGTGCCTGGAGTGGAGGGACCGCTTTCCCCCTCCACTTT
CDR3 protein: CAWSGGTAFPLHF

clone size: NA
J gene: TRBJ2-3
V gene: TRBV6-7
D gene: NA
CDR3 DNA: TGTGCCAGCAGTGGCTCAAGTGGTGCAACCAAAGATACGCAGTATTTT
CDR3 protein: CASSGSSGATKDTQYF

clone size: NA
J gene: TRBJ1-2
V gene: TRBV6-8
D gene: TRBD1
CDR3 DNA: TGTGCCAGCAGTTGGCAAGGACAGGGGAATAGCGGCTACACCTTC
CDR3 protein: CASSWQGQGNSGYTF

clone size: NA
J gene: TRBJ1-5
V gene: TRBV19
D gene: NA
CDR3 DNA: TGTGCCAGTACCTTCTACAGGAGTAATCAGCCCCAGCATTTT
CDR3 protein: CASTFYRSNQPQHF

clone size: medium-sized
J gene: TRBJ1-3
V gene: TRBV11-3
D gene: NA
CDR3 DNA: TGTGCCAGCAGGCTAGAAGGAGGGAGAAACACCATATATTTT
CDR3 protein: CASRLEGGRNTIYF

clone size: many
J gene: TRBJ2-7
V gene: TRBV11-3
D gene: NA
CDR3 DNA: TGTGCCAGCAGCCAATTCAGGGAATCCTACGAGCAGTACTTC
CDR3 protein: CASSQFRESYEQYF

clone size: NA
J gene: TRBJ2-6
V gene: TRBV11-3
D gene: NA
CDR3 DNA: TGTGCCAGCAGCCCCTACAGTCACGGGGTAACCTCGGCCGGGGCCAACGTCCTGACTTTC
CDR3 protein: CASSPYSHGVTSAGANVLTF

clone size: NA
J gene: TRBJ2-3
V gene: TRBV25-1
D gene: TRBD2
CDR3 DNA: TGTGCCAGCAGAACTAGCGGGGGCCCAGCAAATACGCAGTATTTT
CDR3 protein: CASRTSGGPANTQYF

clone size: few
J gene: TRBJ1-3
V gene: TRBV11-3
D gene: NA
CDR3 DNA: TGTGCCAGCAGCCCGATGGGGGGTGGAAACACCATATATTTT
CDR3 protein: CASSPMGGGNTIYF

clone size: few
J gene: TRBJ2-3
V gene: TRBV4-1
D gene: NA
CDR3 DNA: TGCGCCAGCAGCCAAAGCCTAGATACGCAGTATTTT
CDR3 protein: CASSQSLDTQYF

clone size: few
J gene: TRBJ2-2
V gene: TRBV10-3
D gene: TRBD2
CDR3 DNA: TGTGCCAGCAGTGAGATACTAGCGGAGGGGGGCGGGGAGCTGTTTTTT
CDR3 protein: CASSEILAEGGGELFF

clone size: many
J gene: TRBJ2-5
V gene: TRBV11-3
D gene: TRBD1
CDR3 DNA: TGTGCCAGCAGCTTCTATGCAGGGGGAATGGAGACCCAGTACTTC
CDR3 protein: CASSFYAGGMETQYF

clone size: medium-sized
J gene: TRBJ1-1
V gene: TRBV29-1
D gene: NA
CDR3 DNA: TGCAGCGTTGAGGTAGGGATGAACACTGAAGCTTTCTTT
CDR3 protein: CSVEVGMNTEAFF

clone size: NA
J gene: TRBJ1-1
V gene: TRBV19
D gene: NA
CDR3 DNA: TGTGCCAGTAGTATGGGACGGGGAATGAACACTGAAGCTTTCTTT
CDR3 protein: CASSMGRGMNTEAFF

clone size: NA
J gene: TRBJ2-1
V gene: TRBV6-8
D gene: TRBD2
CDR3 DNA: TGTGCCAGCAGCCGATGGGGACGACTAGCGGGAGTATCCAATGAGCAGTTCTTC
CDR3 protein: CASSRWGRLAGVSNEQFF

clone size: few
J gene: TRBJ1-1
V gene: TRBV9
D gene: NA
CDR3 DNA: TGTGCCAGCAGCGTAGCTCCCGGGTACACTGAAGCTTTCTTT
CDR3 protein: CASSVAPGYTEAFF

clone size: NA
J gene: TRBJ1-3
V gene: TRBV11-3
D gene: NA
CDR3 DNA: TGTGCCAGCAGCCAGGGCTGGGTTGGAAACACCATATATTTT
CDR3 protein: CASSQGWVGNTIYF

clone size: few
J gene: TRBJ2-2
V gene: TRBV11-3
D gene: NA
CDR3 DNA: TGTGCCAGCAGCTTGGGGGCGGGGAACACCGGGGAGCTGTTTTTT
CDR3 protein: CASSLGAGNTGELFF

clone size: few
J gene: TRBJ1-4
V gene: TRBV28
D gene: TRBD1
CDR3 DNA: TGTGCCAGCAGTCCCCCTCGACAGGGGGTTGCAACTAATGAAAAACTGTTTTTT
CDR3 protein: CASSPPRQGVATNEKLFF

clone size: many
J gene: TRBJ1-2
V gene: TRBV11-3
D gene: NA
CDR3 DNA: TGTGCCAGCAGCACCACGGACACCTCCTATGGCTACACCTTC
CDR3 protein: CASSTTDTSYGYTF

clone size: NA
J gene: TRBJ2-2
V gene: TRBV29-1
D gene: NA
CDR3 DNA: TGCAGCGTTGAAGATCCACGACAGTCACACACCGGGGAGCTGTTTTTT
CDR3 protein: CSVEDPRQSHTGELFF

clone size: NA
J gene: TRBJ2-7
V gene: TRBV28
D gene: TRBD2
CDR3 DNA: TGTGCCAGCAGTTGGCTACGGGTGCTAGCGGGACCCTACGAGCAGTACTTC
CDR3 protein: CASSWLRVLAGPYEQYF

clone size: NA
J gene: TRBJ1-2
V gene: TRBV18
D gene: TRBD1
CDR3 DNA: TGTGCCAGCTCACCGCCCGACAGGGAGTACTATGGCTACACCTTC
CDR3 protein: CASSPPDREYYGYTF

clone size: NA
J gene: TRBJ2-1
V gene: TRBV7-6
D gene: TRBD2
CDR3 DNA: TGTGCCAGCAGCTGGAGGACTAGCGGGGGGGCCTGGGAGCAGTTCTTC
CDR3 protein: CASSWRTSGGAWEQFF

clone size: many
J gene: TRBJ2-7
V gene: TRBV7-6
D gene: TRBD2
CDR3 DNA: TGTGCCAGCAGCCCCGAGCGGGGGGGCCAGGGTGAGCAGTACTTC
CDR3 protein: CASSPERGGQGEQYF

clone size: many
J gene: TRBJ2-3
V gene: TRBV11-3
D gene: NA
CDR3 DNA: TGTGCCAGCAGCTTAGTGCTGCGACCCAGCCAGGGAGGTACGCAGTATTTT
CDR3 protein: CASSLVLRPSQGGTQYF

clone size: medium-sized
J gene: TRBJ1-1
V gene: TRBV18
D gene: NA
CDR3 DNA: TGTGCCAGCTCACCACGACAGCTAGGGGACCTTATGAACACTGAAGCTTTCTTT
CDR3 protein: CASSPRQLGDLMNTEAFF

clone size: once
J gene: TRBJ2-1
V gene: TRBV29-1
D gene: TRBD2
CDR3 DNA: TGCAGCGGAGATAATGGTCATAGCGGGAGCACCAATGAGCAGTTCTTC
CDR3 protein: CSGDNGHSGSTNEQFF

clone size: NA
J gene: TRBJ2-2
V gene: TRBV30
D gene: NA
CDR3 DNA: TGTGCCTGGAACGGGGGCGGCACCGGGGAGCTGTTTTTT
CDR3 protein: CAWNGGGTGELFF

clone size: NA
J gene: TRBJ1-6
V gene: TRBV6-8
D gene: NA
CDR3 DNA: TGTGCCAGCAGTCCGTCCGAGAATTCACCCCTCCACTTT
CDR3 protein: CASSPSENSPLHF

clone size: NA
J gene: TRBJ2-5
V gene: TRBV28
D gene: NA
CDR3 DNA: TGTGCCAGCAGCACTCCAGGACTTCAAGAGACCCAGTACTTC
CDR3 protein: CASSTPGLQETQYF

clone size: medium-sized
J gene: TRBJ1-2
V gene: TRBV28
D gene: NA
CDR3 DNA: TGTGCCAGCAGTAGAGGGACAACAGATAACTATGGCTACACCTTC
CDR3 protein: CASSRGTTDNYGYTF

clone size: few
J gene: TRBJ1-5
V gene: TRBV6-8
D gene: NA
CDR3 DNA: TGTGCCAGCAGTATAGCGGTGCCTAATCAGCCCCAGCATTTT
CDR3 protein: CASSIAVPNQPQHF

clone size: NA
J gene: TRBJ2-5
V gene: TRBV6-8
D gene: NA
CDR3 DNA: TGTGCCAGCAGCTCCGTAGAGGTGTGGAGCCCGAAGGTTCAAACTACTAACCAAGAGACCCAGTACTTC
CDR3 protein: CASSSVEVWSPKVQTTNQETQYF

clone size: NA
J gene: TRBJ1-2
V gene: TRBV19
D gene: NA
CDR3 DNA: TGTGCCAGTAGTTTTCGTGGCTATGGCTACACCTTC
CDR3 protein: CASSFRGYGYTF

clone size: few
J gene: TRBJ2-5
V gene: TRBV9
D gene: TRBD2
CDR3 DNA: TGTGCCAGCAGCGCGTCGGACGCGGGAGGGACCCAGTACTTC
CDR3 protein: CASSASDAGGTQYF

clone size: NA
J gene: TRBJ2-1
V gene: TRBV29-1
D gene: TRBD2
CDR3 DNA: TGCAGCGTGGCCGTCTTAGCGGGAGTTTCCCACAATGAGCAGTTCTTC
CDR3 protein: CSVAVLAGVSHNEQFF

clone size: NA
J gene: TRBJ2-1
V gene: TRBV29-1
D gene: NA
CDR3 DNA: TGCAGCGTTGATGACTCTAACATCAATGAGCAGTTCTTC
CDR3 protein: CSVDDSNINEQFF

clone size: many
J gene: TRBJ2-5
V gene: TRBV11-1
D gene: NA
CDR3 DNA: TGTGCCAGCAGCTCCGACAGAACGGGAGAGACCCAGTACTTC
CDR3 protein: CASSSDRTGETQYF

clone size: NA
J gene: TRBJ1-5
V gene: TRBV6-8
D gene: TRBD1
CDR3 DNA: TGTGCCAGCAGTTATCCAGGGGGTCAGCCCCAGCATTTT
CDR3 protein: CASSYPGGQPQHF

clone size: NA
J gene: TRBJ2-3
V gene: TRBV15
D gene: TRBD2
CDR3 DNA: TGTGCCACCAGCCCTCAGTGGGGGCGACTAGCGGGGTTCACAGATACGCAGTATTTT
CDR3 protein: CATSPQWGRLAGFTDTQYF

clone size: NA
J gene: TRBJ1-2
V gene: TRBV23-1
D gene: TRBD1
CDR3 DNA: TGCGCCAGCAGAGGCGGGGACAGGGTTGGCTACACCTTC
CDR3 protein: CASRGGDRVGYTF

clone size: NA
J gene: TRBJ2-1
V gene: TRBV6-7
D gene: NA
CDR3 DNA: TGTGCCATCAGTGCCAGAGGGAGCGTACTCTTC
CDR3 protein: CAISARGSVLF

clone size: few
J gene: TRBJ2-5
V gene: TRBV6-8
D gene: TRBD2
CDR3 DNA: TGTGCCAGCAGCCGCCCGGGGGGTTCGGTGTTAGAGACCCAGTACTTC
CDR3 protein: CASSRPGGSVLETQYF

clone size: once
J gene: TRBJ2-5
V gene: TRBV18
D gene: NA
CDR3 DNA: TGTGCCAGCTCAGGGTGGACAGCGAACCAAGAGACCCAGTACTTC
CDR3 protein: CASSGWTANQETQYF

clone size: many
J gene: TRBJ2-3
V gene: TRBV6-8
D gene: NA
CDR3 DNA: TGTGCCAGCAGTTACCAACAGGTTAGCACAGATACGCAGTATTTT
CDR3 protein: CASSYQQVSTDTQYF

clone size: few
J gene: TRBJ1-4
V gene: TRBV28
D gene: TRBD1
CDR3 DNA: TGTGCCAGCAGTGAAAGGACAGGGAATTTTCTGTTTTTT
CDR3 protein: CASSERTGNFLFF

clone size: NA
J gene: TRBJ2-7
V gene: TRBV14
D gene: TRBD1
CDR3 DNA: TGTGCCAGCAGCCAAGTGAGGGGGCGCGAGCAGTACTTC
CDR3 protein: CASSQVRGREQYF